Reported below is one T cell receptor (beta chain). The germline gives CDR1 SQVTM, CDR2 ANQGSEA. CDR3 length: 16 residues. J lost 4 bases, V lost 5 bases, and 10 bases had no gene match. Original processing methods: How many nucleated cells were present was estimated from reference gene primer amplification. The method was immunoSEQ multiplex PCR; TCRdb's version includes in-frame clones alone and lacks a portion of them. The DNA gave D and trimming, while V, J and clone size come from that table. The sample contains roughly 36,000 clones, approximately 93% of which appear only once. This specimen comes from a study of blood T cell repertoires in COVID-19. Whole-study context: COVID-19 samples collected from the United States, Italy and Spain covered acute and convalescent phases. PBMCs, B-cell-depleted T cells, or T cells were the source of the cDNA or gDNA that made up the material.

This TCR came from a human donor with active COVID-19. The donor label of this sample is uncertain. The sequenced sample was peripheral blood. The chain employs TRBV29-1 and TRBJ2-2; the match to TRBD2 covers 10 bases. CDR3 DNA: TGCAGCGTTTTAGCCCCTAGCGGGAGTTTCACCGGGGAGCTGTTTTTT. Residues: CSVLAPSGSFTGELFF.